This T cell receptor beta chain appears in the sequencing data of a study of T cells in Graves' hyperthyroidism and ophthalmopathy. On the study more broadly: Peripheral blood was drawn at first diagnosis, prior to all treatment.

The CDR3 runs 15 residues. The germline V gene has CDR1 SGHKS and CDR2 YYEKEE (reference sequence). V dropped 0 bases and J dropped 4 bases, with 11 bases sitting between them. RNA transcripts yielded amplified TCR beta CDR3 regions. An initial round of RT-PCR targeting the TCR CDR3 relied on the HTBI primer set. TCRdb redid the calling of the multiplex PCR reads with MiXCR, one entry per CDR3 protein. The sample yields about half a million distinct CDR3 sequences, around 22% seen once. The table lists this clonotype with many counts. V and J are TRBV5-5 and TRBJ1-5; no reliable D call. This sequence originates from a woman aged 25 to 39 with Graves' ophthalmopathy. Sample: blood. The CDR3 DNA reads TGTGCCAGCAGCTTGGTTTGGCCAATAAATCAGCCCCAGCATTTT. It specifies CASSLVWPINQPQHF.